This section outlines one T cell receptor (beta chain) sequence together with its context. This CDR3 has 13 amino acids. The V gene's germline CDR1 is SEHNR and CDR2 FQNEAQ (reference sequence). J gave up 10 bases and V 6 bases, and 11 bases lay outside the gene matches. These data are taken from a study of blood T cell repertoires in COVID-19. Study overall: Sites across the United States, Italy and Spain contributed samples from acute and convalescent COVID-19.

In the authors' methods: It was from reference gene primer amplification that nucleated cell counts were estimated. This table comes from immunoSEQ multiplex PCR, and its TCRdb copy is limited to in-frame clones, with some not included. Clone size and V and J calls were adopted from that table, with D and trimming inferred from the DNA. The table records hundreds of thousands of clones, 86% of them present only once. The TCR sequence derives from a woman younger than 45 with active or convalescent COVID-19. Sequencing used peripheral blood. The gene calls are TRBV7-9 and TRBJ1-2; 7 nucleotides align to TRBD1. The CDR3 sequence: CASRIQGTPYYTF. The CDR3, as DNA: TGTGCCAGCAGAATACAGGGGACTCCCTACTACACCTTC.